What follows are 25 T cell receptor beta chains derived from one specimen sequenced in a study of T cell changes during pregnancy in multiple sclerosis. The protocol was immunoSEQ multiplex PCR, while the TCRdb copy is restricted to in-frame clones and leaves out a portion. Among around 130,000 clones listed, 95% to 98% were seen once. This material consisted of peripheral blood, taken after pregnancy. These receptors were obtained from a female donor with multiple sclerosis, enrolled in a pregnancy study.

The rearrangement joins TRBV28 to TRBJ2-7; D may be TRBD2 (7 bases). V was shortened by 8 bases and J by 0 bases, with 20 bases between the two germline ends. The germline CDR1 and CDR2 sequences are MDHEN and SYDVKM. This CDR3 contains 16 residues. The CDR3 sequence: CASALWGGLSSYEQYF. In nucleotides, the CDR3 is TGTGCCAGCGCCCTCTGGGGGGGGCTAAGCTCCTACGAGCAGTACTTC. The entire variable domain, with the rest obtained from reference TRBV28 and TRBJ2-7, is as follows: DVKVTQSSRYLVKRTGEKVFLECVQDMDHENMFWYRQDPGLGLRLIYFSYDVKMKEKGDIPEGYSVSREKKERFSLILESASTNQTSMYLCASALWGGLSSYEQYFGPGTRLTVT.

The gene calls are TRBV4-3 and TRBJ2-1; D is possibly TRBD1 (6 bases). The V gene's germline CDR1 is LGHNA and CDR2 YSLEER. V was clipped by 3 bases and J by 0 bases, with 30 bases between them. The CDR3 sequence is 22 residues long. The CDR3 sequence: CASSQTFLGRGLRKSSYNEQFF. CDR3 coding DNA: TGCGCCAGCAGCCAGACCTTCCTGGGCAGGGGTTTAAGGAAGAGCTCCTACAATGAGCAGTTCTTC.

The chain recombines TRBV4-3 with TRBJ2-7, with 8 bases matching TRBD2. Looked up from germline, CDR1 is LGHNA and CDR2 is YSLEER. This CDR3 has 16 amino acids. V trimming: 4 bases; J trimming: 7 bases; junction bases outside the gene matches: 15. CDR3 loop: CASSPTPGAGVQEQYF. The CDR3 nucleotides read TGCGCCAGCAGCCCGACCCCGGGAGCGGGAGTACAAGAGCAGTACTTC.

In this sample, this clone turned up once. The J gene is TRBJ2-2, the V gene TRBV7-6; 16 bases fit TRBD2. Trimming cost V 5 bases and J 3 bases; bases outside gene matches: 15. The germline gives CDR1 SGHVS, CDR2 FNYEAQ. CDR3 size: 21 residues. CDR3 region: CASSPRGLGLAGGPDTGELFF. The CDR3 DNA follows: TGTGCCAGCAGCCCACGCGGTTTGGGACTAGCGGGAGGGCCGGACACCGGGGAGCTGTTTTTT.

The chain links TRBV18 to TRBJ2-7, with 10 bases identical to TRBD2. The trim removed 1 base at V and 3 bases at J, leaving 3 bases unmatched. The CDR3 runs 15 residues. Looked up from germline, CDR1 is KGHSH and CDR2 is LQKENI. The CDR3 sequence: CASSPRTSGIYEQYF. CDR3 nucleotides: TGTGCCAGCTCACCACGGACTAGCGGCATCTACGAGCAGTACTTC.

The J gene is TRBJ2-7, the V gene TRBV4-1, with D perhaps TRBD2 (6 bases). Trimming cost V 1 base and J 0 bases, with 10 bases left between them. The germline CDR1 and CDR2 sequences are MGHRA and YSYEKL. This CDR3 region has 15 residues. Here the CDR3 reads CASSQGSGISYEQYF. CDR3 coding DNA: TGCGCCAGCAGCCAAGGTAGCGGCATCTCCTACGAGCAGTACTTC.

The chain is built from TRBV5-4 and TRBJ2-1; 16 positions agree with TRBD2. The CDR3 runs 19 residues. V lost 1 base, J lost 7 bases, and 11 bases stayed unmatched. CDR1 is SGHNT, CDR2 YYREEE, per germline (reference sequence). CDR3 sequence reads: CASSLPGLAGGRWGNEQFF. CDR3 nucleotides: TGTGCCAGCAGCTTGCCGGGACTAGCGGGAGGGCGATGGGGTAATGAGCAGTTCTTC.

This chain uses TRBV11-2 with TRBJ2-1, with 7 bases matching TRBD2. Germline V CDR1 and CDR2: SGHAT, FQNNGV. The J segment lost 7 bases and the V segment lost 5 bases, leaving 20 bases of the junction unmatched. This CDR3 is 18 amino acids long. CDR3 nucleotides: TGTGCCAGCAGCGGCACCTATCAGGGAGGGCAATTGGTGAATGAGCAGTTCTTC. Translation gives CASSGTYQGGQLVNEQFF.

V gene TRBV11-2 combines with J gene TRBJ2-7; 9 bases agree with TRBD2. The CDR3 loop spans 15 amino acids. V lost 0 bases to trimming and J lost 5 bases; unmatched junction nucleotides: 5. Germline V gives CDR1 SGHAT, CDR2 FQNNGV. CDR3 amino acids: CASSLDSGRFHEQYF. CDR3 bases: TGTGCCAGCAGCTTAGATAGCGGGAGATTTCACGAGCAGTACTTC. Drawing the rest from reference TRBV11-2 and TRBJ2-7, the complete variable domain is EAGVAQSPRYKIIEKRQSVAFWCNPISGHATLYWYQQILGQGPKLLIQFQNNGVVDDSQLPKDRFSAERLKGVDSTLKIQPAKLEDSAVYLCASSLDSGRFHEQYFGPGTRLTVT.

The V gene is TRBV19, the J gene TRBJ2-3; tentative D call: TRBD1 (6 bases). This CDR3 contains 16 residues. Germline V gene sequence: CDR1 LNHDA, CDR2 SQIVND (reference sequence). V dropped 5 bases and J dropped 2 bases, with 17 bases sitting between them. DNA for the CDR3: TGTGCCAGTAGTGGGCGACAGGCCGGAATCACAGATACGCAGTATTTT. This sequence encodes CASSGRQAGITDTQYF.

This rearrangement joins TRBV2 to TRBJ2-2; 11 positions agree with TRBD2. The CDR3 contains 18 residues. CDR1 SNHLY and CDR2 FYNNEI come from the germline V gene. The V gene end was trimmed by 6 bases and the J gene end by 1 base; junction bases not matched to a gene: 10. CDR3 protein: CASRLIAGGRRNTGELFF. CDR3 nucleotides: TGTGCCAGCAGGCTGATAGCGGGAGGGCGACGGAACACCGGGGAGCTGTTTTTT.

The chain links TRBV28 to TRBJ2-2; a possible D gene is TRBD2 (5 bases). Looked up from germline, CDR1 is MDHEN and CDR2 is SYDVKM. CDR3 length: 13 amino acids. The V and J ends lost 4 bases and 4 bases respectively, with 7 bases between them. This chain's CDR3 is CASSSGITGELFF. The DNA for the CDR3 is TGTGCCAGCAGTTCGGGGATCACCGGGGAGCTGTTTTTT.

The chain recombines TRBV28 with TRBJ2-7; 12 bases map to TRBD2. Germline V gene lookup returns CDR1 MDHEN and CDR2 SYDVKM. V was clipped by 4 bases and J by 6 bases; unmatched bases: 13. The CDR3 extends over 17 amino acids. The CDR3 sequence is CASSSPLLAGGVSEQYF. The CDR3 DNA reads TGTGCCAGCAGTTCACCACTACTAGCGGGAGGAGTCAGCGAGCAGTACTTC. The full variable domain, its missing parts supplied by reference TRBV28 and TRBJ2-7, is DVKVTQSSRYLVKRTGEKVFLECVQDMDHENMFWYRQDPGLGLRLIYFSYDVKMKEKGDIPEGYSVSREKKERFSLILESASTNQTSMYLCASSSPLLAGGVSEQYFGPGTRLTVT.

The V call is TRBV7-9, the J call TRBJ2-4, with D perhaps TRBD1 (5 bases). CDR1 is SEHNR and CDR2 is FQNEAQ in the germline V gene (reference sequence). V dropped 5 bases and J dropped 0 bases, with 14 bases sitting between them. There are 16 residues in the CDR3. DNA for the CDR3: TGTGCCAGCAGCCATACGACAGATCTAGCCAAAAACATTCAGTACTTC. Protein: CASSHTTDLAKNIQYF.

The genes are TRBV18 and TRBJ1-1; D is ambiguous. The CDR3 extends over 19 amino acids. Trimming shortened V by 2 bases and J by 3 bases, and 25 bases separated the two germline ends. Germline V CDR1 and CDR2: KGHSH, LQKENI. The chain's CDR3 is CASSPAYARGAPGDTEAFF. The CDR3 nucleotides read TGTGCCAGCTCACCAGCTTATGCCCGGGGAGCACCTGGGGACACTGAAGCTTTCTTT. Full variable domain (remainder filled in from reference TRBV18 and TRBJ1-1): NAGVMQNPRHLVRRRGQEARLRCSPMKGHSHVYWYRQLPEEGLKFMVYLQKENIIDESGMPKERFSAEFPKEGPSILRIQQVVRGDSAAYFCASSPAYARGAPGDTEAFFGQGTRLTVV.

The gene calls are TRBV10-2 and TRBJ2-1; TRBD2 matches 8 bases. J lost 4 bases, V lost 4 bases, and 6 bases had no gene match. This CDR3 has 15 residues. Germline V gene sequence: CDR1 WSHSY, CDR2 SAAADI. The CDR3 sequence is CASSAAGGIYNEQFF. The CDR3 coding sequence is TGCGCCAGCAGTGCGGCGGGAGGTATTTACAATGAGCAGTTCTTC.

The rearrangement joins TRBV9 to TRBJ2-3; 9 nucleotides line up with TRBD2. Per germline, CDR1 SGDLS and CDR2 YYNGEE. With V trimmed by 0 bases and J by 5 bases, 10 bases remained unmatched. The CDR3 length is 17 residues. The CDR3 DNA is TGTGCCAGCAGCGTAGCGGGAGGCGGGAGGGCCCAAGATACGCAGTATTTT. It codes for CASSVAGGGRAQDTQYF.

The chain is built from TRBV4-1 and TRBJ1-4; TRBD1 is a possible D gene (6 bases). Trimming pared 1 base from V and 7 bases from J, leaving 19 bases between. Germline CDR1 MGHRA, CDR2 YSYEKL. The CDR3 length is 17 residues. For the CDR3, the DNA is TGCGCCAGCAGCCAAGTAGGGACACCCCTATTGACTGAAAAACTGTTTTTT. As protein: CASSQVGTPLLTEKLFF.

The CDR3 sequence: CASGAGTEGNQPQHF. The CDR3 nucleotides are TGTGCCAGCGGCGCCGGGACAGAGGGGAATCAGCCCCAGCATTTT. J is TRBJ1-5 and V is TRBV7-9; 7 positions match TRBD1. Unmatched junction bases numbered 11, after V lost 8 bases and J lost 4 bases. Per germline, CDR1 SEHNR and CDR2 FQNEAQ (reference sequence). This CDR3 contains 15 residues.

This chain links TRBV5-1 with TRBJ2-5; TRBD2 matches at 7 bases. The CDR3 covers 14 residues. CDR1 and CDR2 (germline): SGHRS, YFSETQ. V was clipped by 2 bases and J by 3 bases; unmatched bases: 4. The CDR3 protein is CASSLGREKETQYF. The CDR3, as DNA: TGCGCCAGCAGCTTAGGGCGGGAGAAAGAGACCCAGTACTTC.

The chain uses TRBV18 and TRBJ2-7, with TRBD1 identical over 9 bases. The junction had 12 bases not matched to a gene; V was cut back by 5 bases and J by 7 bases. The CDR3 is made up of 15 amino acids. The germline V gene has CDR1 KGHSH and CDR2 LQKENI. CDR3 sequence (DNA): TGTGCCAGCTCATTGGACAGGGGCTCCTTGGAAGAGCAGTACTTC. It yields the protein CASSLDRGSLEEQYF.

V usage is TRBV29-1 and J usage is TRBJ1-4; no firm D call. The germline CDR1 and CDR2 sequences are SQVTM and ANQGSEA. The CDR3 totals 15 residues. Trimming cost V 0 bases and J 5 bases, with 13 bases left between them. The CDR3 spells CSVEDLWESNEKLFF. In nucleotides, the CDR3 is TGCAGCGTTGAAGATCTATGGGAGTCCAATGAAAAACTGTTTTTT.

The V call is TRBV27, the J call TRBJ2-7; D is unresolved. Trimming removed 4 bases from V and 1 base from J, with 11 bases in between. The CDR3 extends over 14 amino acids. Germline CDR1 and CDR2: MNHEY and SMNVEV (reference sequence). DNA for the CDR3: TGTGCCAGCAGTTCTATTGTGCAATCCTACGAGCAGTACTTC. Residues: CASSSIVQSYEQYF.

The chain combines TRBV28 with TRBJ2-5; 11 bases agree with TRBD2. The germline gives CDR1 MDHEN, CDR2 SYDVKM. With 3 bases clipped from V and 1 base from J, the junction kept 7 bases outside the gene matches. This CDR3 has 17 residues. The CDR3 protein is CASSFTLAGGTQETQYF. The CDR3 nucleotides are TGTGCCAGCAGTTTTACGCTAGCGGGAGGAACCCAAGAGACCCAGTACTTC.

J is TRBJ2-1 and V is TRBV7-9, with D possibly being TRBD1 (6 bases). This CDR3 comprises 16 residues. Germline V CDR1 and CDR2: SEHNR, FQNEAQ (reference sequence). Trimming removed 2 bases from V and 3 bases from J, with 14 bases in between. The CDR3 bases are TGTGCCAGCAGCTTATGGGGCCTAGGGGGCTACAATGAGCAGTTCTTC. Protein product: CASSLWGLGGYNEQFF.